Listed here are 21 T cell receptor beta chains from one sample, sequenced in a study of beta chain features in type 1 diabetes. Every bit of the isolated RNA underwent reverse transcription, so sequencing read expressed TCRB transcripts. The protocol was immunoSEQ multiplex PCR, while the TCRdb copy is restricted to in-frame clones and leaves out a portion. Here the sample spans some 150,000 clones, 6% to 7.5% being singletons. Material: central memory CD4+ T cells from blood. The source is a woman in her twenties or thirties in good health.

This clone was observed at least ten times. The V and J genes are TRBV4-1 and TRBJ2-7; D unresolved. The CDR3 contains 14 residues. V lost 1 base to trimming and J lost 1 base, with 8 bases between them. Germline CDR1 MGHRA, CDR2 YSYEKL. This CDR3 reads CASSQAEQSYEQYF. The CDR3 nucleotides read TGCGCCAGCAGCCAAGCGGAACAGTCCTACGAGCAGTACTTC.

This clone occurred a few times. This chain links TRBV7-8 with TRBJ2-5; no clear D gene. Germline V lookup: CDR1 SGHVS, CDR2 FQNEAQ. This CDR3 comprises 13 residues. V shed 1 base and J shed 2 bases, with 5 bases lying between them. The CDR3 region has the DNA TGTGCCAGCAGCTTAGATCAGCAAGAGACCCAGTACTTC. This codes for CASSLDQQETQYF.

This clone was counted at least ten times. The chain links TRBV28 to TRBJ2-7; 13 nucleotides line up with TRBD2. The V and J ends lost 4 bases and 5 bases, in that order; junction bases with no gene match: 5. Germline V CDR1 and CDR2: MDHEN, SYDVKM. The CDR3 totals 15 residues. The CDR3 bases are TGTGCCAGCAGTTCCCCCGGGACTAGCGGGAACGAGCAGTACTTC. Protein product: CASSSPGTSGNEQYF.

The chain couples TRBV2 to TRBJ1-2; D possibly corresponds to TRBD1 (5 bases). The V end was cut by 3 bases, the J end by 5 bases, with 13 bases between. Germline CDR1 and CDR2: SNHLY and FYNNEI. The CDR3 has 14 residues. For the CDR3, the DNA is TGTGCCAGCAGTGACGGCAGGGTGGGGTATGGCTACACCTTC. Its translation: CASSDGRVGYGYTF.

This clone was recorded at least ten times. The chain links TRBV5-6 to TRBJ2-7; TRBD2 aligns across 8 bases. Germline CDR1 is SGHDT and CDR2 is YYEEEE. The CDR3 sequence is 16 residues long. Trimming took 4 bases from V and 2 from J; bases not matched to a gene: 11. CDR3 region: CASSPRLAWRTYEQYF. CDR3 DNA: TGTGCCAGCAGCCCCCGACTAGCGTGGAGGACCTACGAGCAGTACTTC.

There are a few counts of this clone. The chain uses TRBV6-6 and TRBJ2-5; D is perhaps TRBD2 (6 bases). The CDR3 runs 15 residues. The V gene's germline CDR1 is MNHNY and CDR2 SVGAGI (reference sequence). V dropped 2 bases and J dropped 0 bases, with 10 bases sitting between them. CDR3 residues: CASSYGRSHQETQYF. In nucleotides, the CDR3 is TGTGCCAGCAGTTACGGGAGGTCCCACCAAGAGACCCAGTACTTC.

The chain is built from TRBV5-6 and TRBJ1-1; D remains ambiguous. The V and J ends lost 0 bases and 11 bases respectively, with 8 bases between them. The CDR3 extends over 11 amino acids. Per the germline V gene, CDR1 is SGHDT and CDR2 is YYEEEE. This CDR3 reads CASSLGRVAFF. Here the CDR3 DNA reads TGTGCCAGCAGCTTGGGACGGGTGGCTTTCTTT.

V gene TRBV30 combines with J gene TRBJ2-7; TRBD1 agrees at 7 bases. The germline V gene has CDR1 GTSNPN and CDR2 SVGIG (reference sequence). After removal of 6 bases from V and 2 bases from J, the junction contained 7 bases not matched to a gene. The CDR3 loop spans 13 amino acids. For the CDR3, the DNA is TGTGCCTGCCGTTTGACAGGGACCTACGAGCAGTACTTC. Translated: CACRLTGTYEQYF.

This chain connects TRBV23-1 to TRBJ2-3; TRBD2 aligns across 9 bases. TRBV23-1 is flagged as an ORF with uncertain function. After removal of 11 bases from V and 3 bases from J, the junction contained 15 bases not matched to a gene. The CDR3 covers 16 residues. CDR3 in DNA: TGCGCCCCCCCAAAAAAGGTGCGGGAGGGTACAGATACGCAGTATTTT. Protein product: CAPPKKVREGTDTQYF.

The sample holds many counts of this clone. CDR3 in amino acids: CAISDREAYEQYF. The CDR3, as DNA: TGTGCCATCAGCGACAGGGAAGCCTACGAGCAGTACTTC. This chain uses TRBV10-3 with TRBJ2-7; TRBD1 matches 7 bases. J lost 2 bases, V lost 6 bases, and 4 bases had no gene match. The CDR3 has 13 residues. Germline lookup yields CDR1 ENHRY and CDR2 SYGVKD.

The chain combines TRBV7-2 with TRBJ1-2, with D possibly TRBD1 on 6 matching bases. The length of the CDR3 is 15 residues. The V gene's germline CDR1 is SGHTA and CDR2 FQGNSA. Trimming left V 5 bases short and J 4 bases short, with 17 bases between. The DNA of the CDR3 is TGTGCCAGCAGCACTCGGACAGACCAGGGCTATGGCTACACCTTC. This translates into CASSTRTDQGYGYTF. The variable domain in full, with the rest retrieved from reference TRBV7-2 and TRBJ1-2, is GAGVSQSPSNKVTEKGKDVELRCDPISGHTALYWYRQSLGQGLEFLIYFQGNSAPDKSGLPSDRFSAERTGGSVSTLTIQRTQQEDSAVYLCASSTRTDQGYGYTFGSGTRLTVV.

This clone appeared a few times. The CDR3 DNA reads as TGCAGCGTCAGGAAGGGGGGGGGTAATGAAAAACTGTTTTTT. This translates into CSVRKGGGNEKLFF. The rearrangement uses TRBV29-1 and TRBJ1-4, with D possibly matching TRBD1 (6 bases). CDR3 length: 14 amino acids. V shed 6 bases and J shed 4 bases, with 15 bases lying between them. Looked up from germline, CDR1 is SQVTM and CDR2 is ANQGSEA.

V usage is TRBV7-3 and J usage is TRBJ1-5; 7 positions match TRBD1. Germline values: CDR1 SGHTA, CDR2 FQGTGA. There are 13 residues in the CDR3. J was trimmed by 7 bases and V by 5 bases; bases with no gene match: 5. The CDR3 region is CASSPGQEQPQHF. CDR3 coding DNA: TGTGCCAGCAGCCCCGGACAGGAACAGCCCCAGCATTTT.

There are a few counts of this clone. The rearrangement joins TRBV5-6 to TRBJ2-5; 9 bases are shared with TRBD1. The CDR3 covers 16 residues. V lost 4 bases and J lost 3; bases outside the gene matches: 10. CDR1 and CDR2 from the germline V gene are SGHDT and YYEEEE. Here the CDR3 reads CASSEFPGQGEETQYF. Here the CDR3 DNA reads TGTGCCAGCAGCGAGTTCCCGGGACAGGGAGAAGAGACCCAGTACTTC.

This clone was counted a few times. The V and J genes are TRBV11-2 and TRBJ2-1; 8 bases fit TRBD2. With 6 bases clipped from V and 10 bases from J, the junction kept 8 bases outside the gene matches. Germline lookup yields CDR1 SGHAT and CDR2 FQNNGV. The CDR3 has 13 residues. CDR3 loop: CASRRGTRVEQFF. For the CDR3, the DNA is TGTGCCAGCAGACGTGGGACTAGGGTGGAGCAGTTCTTC. Together with reference TRBV11-2 and TRBJ2-1, the CDR3 gives the full variable domain: EAGVAQSPRYKIIEKRQSVAFWCNPISGHATLYWYQQILGQGPKLLIQFQNNGVVDDSQLPKDRFSAERLKGVDSTLKIQPAKLEDSAVYLCASRRGTRVEQFFGPGTRLTVL.

This clone was seen a handful of times. The genes are TRBV6-5 and TRBJ1-2; tentative D call: TRBD1 (6 bases). Germline CDR1 reads MNHEY; CDR2 reads SVGAGI. This CDR3 is built from 16 residues. The germline V and J ends were trimmed by 3 bases and 7 bases, with 21 bases remaining between them. The CDR3: CASSYGRGRKNSGYTF. CDR3 DNA sequence: TGTGCCAGCAGTTATGGCAGGGGAAGAAAGAATTCTGGCTACACCTTC.

In this sample, this clone turned up a few times. The chain joins TRBV2 to TRBJ2-1; possibly TRBD2 for D (7 bases). Trimming left V 5 bases short and J 6 bases short, with 20 bases between. The CDR3 sequence is 16 residues long. Germline CDR1 is SNHLY and CDR2 is FYNNEI. CDR3 sequence reads: CASSPSRRGGANEQFF. The CDR3 region has the DNA TGTGCCAGCAGTCCCTCGCGGAGGGGGGGGGCCAATGAGCAGTTCTTC. Full variable domain (remainder filled in from reference TRBV2 and TRBJ2-1): EPEVTQTPSHQVTQMGQEVILRCVPISNHLYFYWYRQILGQKVEFLVSFYNNEISEKSEIFDDQFSVERPDGSNFTLKIRSTKLEDSAMYFCASSPSRRGGANEQFFGPGTRLTVL.

The count of this clone is one. The CDR3 region has the DNA TGTGCCATCAGTGAAGAGAGTAGCAATCAGCCCCAGCATTTT. This codes for CAISEESSNQPQHF. The V and J genes are TRBV10-3 and TRBJ1-5; no reliable D call. Trimming removed 3 bases from V and 0 bases from J, with 6 bases in between. Germline V CDR1 and CDR2: ENHRY, SYGVKD. The CDR3 consists of 14 residues.

J is TRBJ2-3 and V is TRBV18; D might be TRBD2 (5 bases). This CDR3 region has 16 residues. Germline lookup yields CDR1 KGHSH and CDR2 LQKENI. The V end was cut by 1 base, the J end by 4 bases, with 15 bases between. The CDR3 here is CASSPRQRTLPDTQYF. The DNA for the CDR3 is TGTGCCAGCTCACCACGCCAGCGGACCCTGCCAGATACGCAGTATTTT.

At least ten counts were recorded for this clone. CDR3 sequence reads: CSVEVAGLNEQFF. The CDR3 nucleotides are TGCAGCGTTGAAGTAGCGGGGCTCAATGAGCAGTTCTTC. The chain carries TRBV29-1 and TRBJ2-1; TRBD2 matches 8 bases. This CDR3 region has 13 residues. Germline-derived CDR1 and CDR2 are SQVTM and ANQGSEA. V lost 1 base and J lost 6; bases outside the gene matches: 2.

J is TRBJ2-7 and V is TRBV7-2, with 10 bases fitting TRBD1. The CDR3 spans 18 residues. Germline V gene sequence: CDR1 SGHTA, CDR2 FQGNSA. With 7 bases clipped from V and 6 bases from J, the junction kept 21 bases outside the gene matches. CDR3 DNA: TGTGCCAGCAAACGCTCGTCCGACAGGGGGCGTCTTTTCGGCGAGCAGTACTTC. Protein: CASKRSSDRGRLFGEQYF.